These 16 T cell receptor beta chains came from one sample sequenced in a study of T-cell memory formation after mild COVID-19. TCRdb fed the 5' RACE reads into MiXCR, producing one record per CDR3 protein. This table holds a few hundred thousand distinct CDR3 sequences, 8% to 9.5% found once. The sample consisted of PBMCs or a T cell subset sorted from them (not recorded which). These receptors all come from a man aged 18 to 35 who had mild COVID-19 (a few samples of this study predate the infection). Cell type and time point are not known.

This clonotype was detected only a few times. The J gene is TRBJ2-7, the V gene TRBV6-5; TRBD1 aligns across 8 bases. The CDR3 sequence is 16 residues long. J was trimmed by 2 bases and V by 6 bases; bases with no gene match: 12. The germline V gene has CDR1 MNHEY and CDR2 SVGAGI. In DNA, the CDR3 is TGTGCCAGCAGATCAGACAGGGGAAGGGAAACCTACGAGCAGTACTTC. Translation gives CASRSDRGRETYEQYF.

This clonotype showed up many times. In nucleotides, the CDR3 is TGTGCCAGCAGCGGGAGCGGGGGATACAATGAGCAGTTCTTC. Translation: CASSGSGGYNEQFF. V and J are TRBV9 and TRBJ2-1; 8 nucleotides match TRBD2. After removal of 3 bases from V and 4 bases from J, the junction contained 3 bases not matched to a gene. The CDR3 runs 14 residues. From germline, CDR1 is SGDLS and CDR2 YYNGEE.

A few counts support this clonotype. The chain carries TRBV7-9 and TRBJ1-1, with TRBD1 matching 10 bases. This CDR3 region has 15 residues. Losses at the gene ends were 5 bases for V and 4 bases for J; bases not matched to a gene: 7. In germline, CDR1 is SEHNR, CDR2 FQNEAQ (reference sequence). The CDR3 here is CASSPKGTGVTEAFF. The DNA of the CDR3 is TGTGCCAGCAGCCCGAAAGGGACAGGGGTCACTGAAGCTTTCTTT.

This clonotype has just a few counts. The DNA of the CDR3 is TGTGCCAGCAGCTCCCCGGGGACAGGGTCCAACAATGAGCAGTTCTTC. As protein: CASSSPGTGSNNEQFF. The chain employs TRBV7-3 and TRBJ2-1; TRBD1 matches 9 bases. The CDR3 has 16 residues. V shed 4 bases, J shed 5 bases, and the junction held 9 bases outside the gene matches. CDR1 and CDR2 (germline): SGHTA, FQGTGA.

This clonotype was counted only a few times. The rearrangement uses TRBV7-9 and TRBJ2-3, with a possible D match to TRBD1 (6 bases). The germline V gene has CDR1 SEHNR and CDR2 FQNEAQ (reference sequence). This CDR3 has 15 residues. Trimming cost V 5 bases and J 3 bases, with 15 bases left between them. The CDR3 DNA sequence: TGTGCCAGCAGCGTTAGCTTGGGGGCGACAGATACGCAGTATTTT. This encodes CASSVSLGATDTQYF.

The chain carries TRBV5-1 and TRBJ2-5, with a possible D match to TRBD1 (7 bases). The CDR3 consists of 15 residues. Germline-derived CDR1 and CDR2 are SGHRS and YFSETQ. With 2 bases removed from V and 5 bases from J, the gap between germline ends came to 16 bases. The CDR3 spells CASSLGGAAGETQYF. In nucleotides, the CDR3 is TGCGCCAGCAGCTTAGGGGGCGCCGCGGGGGAGACCCAGTACTTC.

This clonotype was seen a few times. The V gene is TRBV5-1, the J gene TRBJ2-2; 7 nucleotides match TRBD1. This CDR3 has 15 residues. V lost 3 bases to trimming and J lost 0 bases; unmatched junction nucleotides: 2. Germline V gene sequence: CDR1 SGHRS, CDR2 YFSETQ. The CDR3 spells CASSWDSPNTGELFF. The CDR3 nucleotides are TGCGCCAGCAGCTGGGACAGCCCGAACACCGGGGAGCTGTTTTTT.

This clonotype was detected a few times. The chain's CDR3 is CASSQVPGGGETQYF. CDR3 in DNA: TGCGCCAGCAGCCAAGTTCCAGGGGGAGGAGAGACCCAGTACTTC. The chain links TRBV4-1 to TRBJ2-5; perhaps TRBD1 as D (7 bases). This CDR3 contains 15 residues. Germline values: CDR1 MGHRA, CDR2 YSYEKL. Deletions cut 1 base from V and 4 bases from J, with 13 bases between.

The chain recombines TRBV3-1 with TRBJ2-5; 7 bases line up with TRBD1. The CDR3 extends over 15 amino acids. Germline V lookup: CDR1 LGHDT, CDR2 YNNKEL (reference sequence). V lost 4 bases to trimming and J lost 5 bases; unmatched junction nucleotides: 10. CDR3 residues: CASSPRQGWRETQYF. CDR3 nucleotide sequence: TGTGCCAGCAGCCCCCGACAGGGCTGGCGGGAGACCCAGTACTTC.

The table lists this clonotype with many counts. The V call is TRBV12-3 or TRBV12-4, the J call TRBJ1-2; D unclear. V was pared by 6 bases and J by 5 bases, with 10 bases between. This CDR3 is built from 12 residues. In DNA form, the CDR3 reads TGTGCCAGCAGCCCGGGATCTTATGGCTACACCTTC. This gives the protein CASSPGSYGYTF.

The CDR3 DNA sequence: TGTGCCAGCAGCCCCGGGAGCCACAATGAGCAGTTCTTC. Its translation: CASSPGSHNEQFF. This sequence joins TRBV4-2 and TRBJ2-1; D perhaps matches TRBD2 (6 bases). Germline CDR1 LGHNA, CDR2 YNFKEQ. There are 13 residues in the CDR3. V was trimmed by 4 bases and J by 5 bases, leaving 9 bases between them.

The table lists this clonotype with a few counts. The CDR3 region is CASSRAPTGVGYEYGYTF. CDR3 coding DNA: TGCGCCAGCAGCCGAGCTCCTACAGGGGTGGGTTACGAGTATGGCTACACCTTC. J is TRBJ1-2 and V is TRBV4-1; 7 nucleotides line up with TRBD1. CDR3 length: 18 residues. J lost 5 bases, V lost 4 bases, and 19 bases had no gene match. Per germline, CDR1 MGHRA and CDR2 YSYEKL.

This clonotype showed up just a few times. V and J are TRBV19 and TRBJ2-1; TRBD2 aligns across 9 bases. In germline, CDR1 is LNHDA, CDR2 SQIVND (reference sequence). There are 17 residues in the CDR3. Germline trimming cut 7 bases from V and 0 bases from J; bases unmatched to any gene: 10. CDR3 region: CASNTILAGDSYNEQFF. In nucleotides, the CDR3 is TGTGCCAGTAATACCATTTTAGCGGGGGACTCCTACAATGAGCAGTTCTTC.

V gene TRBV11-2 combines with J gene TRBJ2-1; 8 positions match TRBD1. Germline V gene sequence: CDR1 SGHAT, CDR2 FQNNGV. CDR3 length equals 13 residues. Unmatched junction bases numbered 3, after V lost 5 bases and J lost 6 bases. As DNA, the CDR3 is TGTGCCAGCAGCGCGGACAGGGTCAATGAGCAGTTCTTC. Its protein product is CASSADRVNEQFF.

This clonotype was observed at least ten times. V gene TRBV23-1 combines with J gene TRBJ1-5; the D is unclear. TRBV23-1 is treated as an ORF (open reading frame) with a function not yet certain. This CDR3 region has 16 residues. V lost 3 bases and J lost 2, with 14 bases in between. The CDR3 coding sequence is TGCGCCAGCAGTCACCTGGACCGGAGGGGCAATCAGCCCCAGCATTTT. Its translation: CASSHLDRRGNQPQHF.

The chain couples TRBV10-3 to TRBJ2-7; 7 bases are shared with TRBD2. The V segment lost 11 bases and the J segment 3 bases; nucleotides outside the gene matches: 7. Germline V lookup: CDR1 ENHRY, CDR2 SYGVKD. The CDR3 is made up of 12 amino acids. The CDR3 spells CAVGGILYEQYF. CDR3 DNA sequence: TGTGCCGTGGGGGGGATCCTCTACGAGCAGTACTTC.